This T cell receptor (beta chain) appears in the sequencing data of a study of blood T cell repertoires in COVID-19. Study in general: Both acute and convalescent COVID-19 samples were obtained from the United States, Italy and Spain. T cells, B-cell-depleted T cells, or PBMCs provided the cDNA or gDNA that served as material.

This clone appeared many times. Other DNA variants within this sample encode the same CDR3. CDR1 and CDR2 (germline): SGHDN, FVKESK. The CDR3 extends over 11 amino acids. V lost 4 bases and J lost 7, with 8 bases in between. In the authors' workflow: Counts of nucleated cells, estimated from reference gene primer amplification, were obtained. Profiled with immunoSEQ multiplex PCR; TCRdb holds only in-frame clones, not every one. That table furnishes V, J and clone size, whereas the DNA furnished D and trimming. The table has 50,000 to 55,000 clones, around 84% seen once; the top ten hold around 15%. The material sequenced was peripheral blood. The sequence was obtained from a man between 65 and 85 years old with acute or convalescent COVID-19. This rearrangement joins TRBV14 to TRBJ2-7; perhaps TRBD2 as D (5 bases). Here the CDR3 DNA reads TGTGCCAGCAGCCTGGGGAGTGAGCAGTACTTC. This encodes CASSLGSEQYF.